One sample yielded the 10 T cell receptor beta chains listed below, sequenced in a study of T cell responses to AZD1222 COVID-19 vaccine. Clones were sequenced by immunoSEQ multiplex PCR, and TCRdb holds only the in-frame ones, with some missing. This table holds over 100,000 clones, 86% found once. The starting material was peripheral blood, obtained on day 0 of AZD1222 vaccination. These TCRs come from an adult in good health.

V gene TRBV7-2 combines with J gene TRBJ1-2; D remains unclear. CDR1 is SGHTA and CDR2 is FQGNSA in the germline V gene. Trimming left V 2 bases short and J 5 bases short, with 3 bases between. The CDR3 length is 11 residues. The CDR3 DNA is TGTGCCAGCAGCTTATCGTATGGCTACACCTTC. Its protein is CASSLSYGYTF.

The chain has TRBV5-5 and TRBJ2-3; a weak D match, TRBD2 (5 bases). In germline, CDR1 is SGHKS, CDR2 YYEKEE (reference sequence). CDR3 length: 16 amino acids. The ends were cut back, 3 bases at V and 6 bases at J, with 20 bases in the middle. In DNA, the CDR3 is TGTGCCAGCAGCTGGGAGACTGGAGTGCGTCACGATACGCAGTATTTT. This gives the protein CASSWETGVRHDTQYF.

This chain joins TRBV5-1 and TRBJ1-1; D gene unclear. This CDR3 is built from 14 residues. V was cut by 0 bases and J by 7 bases, with 13 bases left in between. Germline V CDR1 and CDR2: SGHRS, YFSETQ. Written as DNA, the CDR3 is TGCGCCAGCAGCTTGGAGGCGGGGTCGGGTGAAGCTTTCTTT. The encoded protein is CASSLEAGSGEAFF. Full variable domain (missing parts from reference TRBV5-1 and TRBJ1-1): KAGVTQTPRYLIKTRGQQVTLSCSPISGHRSVSWYQQTPGQGLQFLFEYFSETQRNKGNFPGRFSGRQFSNSRSEMNVSTLELGDSALYLCASSLEAGSGEAFFGQGTRLTVV.

V usage is TRBV14 and J usage is TRBJ1-1, with no clear D. The CDR3 sequence is 14 residues long. Per the germline V gene, CDR1 is SGHDN and CDR2 is FVKESK. The V gene lost 1 base and the J gene lost 8 bases, with 14 bases spanning the gap. The CDR3 bases are TGTGCCAGCAGCCAAGGAGTTCGACGGCTGGAAGCTTTCTTT. Protein: CASSQGVRRLEAFF.

The V gene is TRBV3-1 (or the pseudogene TRBV3-2), the J gene TRBJ2-7; 10 bases agree with TRBD2. Germline-derived CDR1 and CDR2 are LGHDT and YNNKEL (reference sequence). V lost 7 bases to trimming and J lost 4 bases; unmatched junction nucleotides: 7. The CDR3 totals 14 residues. The CDR3 here is CASNLSGRTYEQYF. Written as DNA, the CDR3 is TGTGCCAGCAACCTTAGCGGGAGGACTTACGAGCAGTACTTC.

The chain recombines TRBV5-6 with TRBJ2-2, with 8 nucleotides matching TRBD1. CDR3 size: 16 residues. Germline CDR1 SGHDT, CDR2 YYEEEE. With V trimmed by 4 bases and J by 3 bases, 8 bases remained unmatched. The DNA of the CDR3 is TGTGCCAGCAGCGCTGAGGACAGGGCGGACACCGGGGAGCTGTTTTTT. Translated, it gives CASSAEDRADTGELFF.

The V and J genes are TRBV7-9 and TRBJ2-5; 14 bases are a match to TRBD2. Germline V gene data show CDR1 as SEHNR and CDR2 as FQNEAQ (reference sequence). The CDR3 length is 17 residues. The V segment lost 4 bases and the J segment 1 base; nucleotides outside the gene matches: 5. The CDR3 DNA follows: TGTGCCAGCAGCTCTTTGACTAGCGGGAGGGTCCAAGAGACCCAGTACTTC. Residues: CASSSLTSGRVQETQYF. Using reference TRBV7-9 and TRBJ2-5 for the parts outside the CDR3, the full variable domain is DTGVSQNPRHKITKRGQNVTFRCDPISEHNRLYWYRQTLGQGPEFLTYFQNEAQLEKSRLLSDRFSAERPKGSFSTLEIQRTEQGDSAMYLCASSSLTSGRVQETQYFGPGTRLLVL.

The chain couples TRBV5-1 to TRBJ1-6; TRBD1 agrees at 7 bases. Trimming took 3 bases from V and 7 from J; bases not matched to a gene: 4. The CDR3 extends over 14 amino acids. CDR1 is SGHRS, CDR2 YFSETQ, per germline. The CDR3 sequence is CASSSGTDNSPLHF. The CDR3 DNA sequence: TGCGCCAGCAGCTCCGGGACAGACAATTCACCCCTCCACTTT.

The rearrangement links TRBV5-8 to TRBJ1-5; perhaps TRBD1 as D (5 bases). V gave up 4 bases and J gave up 2 bases, with 13 bases separating them. Germline values: CDR1 SGHTS, CDR2 YDEGEE. CDR3 length equals 15 residues. CDR3 sequence reads: CASSEGRVRNQPQHF. The CDR3 DNA follows: TGTGCCAGCAGCGAGGGACGGGTTCGCAATCAGCCCCAGCATTTT. The whole variable domain, filled in from reference TRBV5-8 and TRBJ1-5, reads EAGVTQSPTHLIKTRGQQATLRCSPISGHTSVYWYQQALGLGLQFLLWYDEGEERNRGNFPPRFSGRQFPNYSSELNVNALELEDSALYLCASSEGRVRNQPQHFGDGTRLSIL.

This chain connects TRBV5-1 to TRBJ1-3; possibly TRBD1 for D (6 bases). CDR3 size: 16 residues. Germline loops: CDR1 SGHRS, CDR2 YFSETQ. V lost 0 bases and J 0 bases, leaving 10 bases between the germline ends. CDR3 sequence: CASSLGGLSSGNTIYF. CDR3 sequence (DNA): TGCGCCAGCAGCTTGGGGGGGCTGAGCTCTGGAAACACCATATATTTT.